These 21 T cell receptor beta chains share one sample of origin, sequenced in a study of T-cell memory formation after mild COVID-19. TCRdb ran MiXCR on the 5' RACE reads and lists one entry per CDR3 protein. The data show fewer than 50,000 distinct CDR3 sequences, approximately 7% seen once. The sequenced sample consisted of PBMCs or a T cell subset sorted from them (not recorded which). These receptors originate from a young man who had mild COVID-19 (a few samples of this study predate the infection). Cell type and time point are not known.

The rearrangement joins TRBV12-3 or TRBV12-4 to TRBJ1-2, with 8 positions matching TRBD1. V trimming: 6 bases; J trimming: 7 bases; junction bases outside the gene matches: 13. The CDR3 has 15 amino acids. Here the CDR3 reads CASSLETGAKLGYTF. CDR3 nucleotide sequence: TGTGCCAGCAGCCTAGAGACAGGGGCGAAACTTGGCTACACCTTC.

This clonotype was seen a handful of times. The CDR3 coding sequence is TGTGCCAGCAGCTTAGTAAGCGGGGGGTACACAGATACGCAGTATTTT. Translating it yields CASSLVSGGYTDTQYF. J is TRBJ2-3 and V is TRBV7-9; 9 bases match TRBD2. The CDR3 is 16 amino acids. Trimming cost V 1 base and J 2 bases; bases outside gene matches: 4. Germline CDR1 is SEHNR and CDR2 is FQNEAQ (reference sequence).

The chain joins TRBV9 to TRBJ1-1; D not certain. Germline V CDR1 and CDR2: SGDLS, YYNGEE. This CDR3 is 13 amino acids long. Between the trimmed V and J ends, which lost 0 bases and 4 bases, there was a span of 7 bases. The CDR3 loop is CASSVDLGTEAFF. DNA of the CDR3: TGTGCCAGCAGCGTAGATTTAGGCACTGAAGCTTTCTTT.

This clonotype was seen repeatedly, ten times or more. This chain joins TRBV29-1 and TRBJ2-3, with D possibly matching TRBD1 (5 bases). Germline CDR1 and CDR2: SQVTM and ANQGSEA. This CDR3 contains 14 residues. V was trimmed by 2 bases and J by 0 bases, leaving 9 bases between them. CDR3 in amino acids: CSVESGASTDTQYF. The CDR3 coding sequence is TGCAGCGTTGAAAGTGGGGCTAGCACAGATACGCAGTATTTT.

This chain uses TRBV9 with TRBJ1-6, with D perhaps TRBD1 (5 bases). The V and J ends lost 0 bases and 6 bases respectively, with 13 bases between them. The CDR3 covers 16 residues. CDR1 and CDR2 from the germline V gene are SGDLS and YYNGEE. CDR3 protein: CASSVGGTAFNSPLHF. In nucleotides, the CDR3 is TGTGCCAGCAGCGTAGGAGGGACGGCGTTTAATTCACCCCTCCACTTT.

This clonotype was counted only a few times. The chain is built from TRBV5-5 and TRBJ1-5, with D perhaps matching TRBD1 (5 bases). V was trimmed by 4 bases and J by 5 bases, leaving 22 bases between them. CDR3 size: 17 residues. CDR1 SGHKS and CDR2 YYEKEE come from the germline V gene (reference sequence). The CDR3 here is CASSPRWDPTGDQPQHF. The CDR3 nucleotides are TGTGCCAGCAGCCCCCGATGGGACCCAACCGGGGATCAGCCCCAGCATTTT.

The genes are TRBV10-1 and TRBJ2-1; D ambiguous. The CDR3 totals 16 residues. Trimming stripped 8 bases from V and 7 bases from J, with 24 bases between. Germline CDR1 is WNHNN and CDR2 is SYGVQD (reference sequence). DNA for the CDR3: TGCGCCAGCTTCCCAAGGCCTAGTCGAGACCCGAATGAGCAGTTCTTC. Translation: CASFPRPSRDPNEQFF.

The J gene is TRBJ1-5, the V gene TRBV7-6; D is uncertain. Per the germline V gene, CDR1 is SGHVS and CDR2 is FNYEAQ. V was trimmed by 1 base and J by 4 bases, leaving 5 bases between them. The CDR3 is made up of 13 amino acids. The CDR3 is CASSLGNNQPQHF. The CDR3 coding sequence is TGTGCCAGCAGCTTAGGGAATAATCAGCCCCAGCATTTT.

The chain carries TRBV20-1 and TRBJ1-1, with D perhaps matching TRBD1 (5 bases). Deletions cut 0 bases from V and 7 bases from J, with 15 bases between. The CDR3 extends over 14 amino acids. CDR1 DFQATT and CDR2 SNEGSKA come from the germline V gene (reference sequence). The CDR3 region is CSARDRTGTLEAFF. The CDR3 DNA sequence: TGCAGTGCTAGAGATCGGACGGGGACCCTTGAAGCTTTCTTT.

Only a few counts were recorded for this clonotype. The chain has TRBV5-1 and TRBJ1-4; 7 nucleotides match TRBD1. CDR1 SGHRS and CDR2 YFSETQ come from the germline V gene. V was pared by 2 bases and J by 2 bases, with 6 bases of the junction left unmatched. The length of the CDR3 is 16 residues. In DNA form, the CDR3 reads TGCGCCAGCAGCTTCGGGGGGACAGCTACTAATGAAAAACTGTTTTTT. It codes for CASSFGGTATNEKLFF.

This clonotype was counted ten times or more. The chain couples TRBV5-1 to TRBJ2-3; possible D gene TRBD2, 6 bases. Germline V CDR1 and CDR2: SGHRS, YFSETQ. The CDR3 contains 14 residues. V was shortened by 4 bases and J by 0 bases, with 9 bases between the two germline ends. The DNA of the CDR3 is TGCGCCAGCAGCCCTGGGGGGAGCACAGATACGCAGTATTTT. It encodes CASSPGGSTDTQYF.

In its sample, this clonotype was seen many times. The rearrangement joins TRBV7-2 to TRBJ2-7; TRBD2 might be the D (5 bases). CDR3 length equals 15 residues. V was clipped by 4 bases and J by 4 bases, with 17 bases between them. Germline CDR1 and CDR2: SGHTA and FQGNSA. CDR3 DNA sequence: TGTGCCAGCAGCTACATGACCCGCCCGGGATACGAGCAGTACGTC. Residues: CASSYMTRPGYEQYV.

Many counts were recorded for this clonotype. The J gene is TRBJ2-5, the V gene TRBV5-1, with TRBD2 matching over 10 bases. With V trimmed by 4 bases and J by 3 bases, 9 bases remained unmatched. Germline-derived CDR1 and CDR2 are SGHRS and YFSETQ. The CDR3 consists of 16 residues. This CDR3 is CASSLQDSGGKETQYF. CDR3 coding DNA: TGCGCCAGCAGCCTGCAGGATAGCGGGGGGAAAGAGACCCAGTACTTC.

The genes are TRBV30 and TRBJ1-4; the D gene is possibly TRBD1 (6 bases). This CDR3 comprises 19 residues. The germline gives CDR1 GTSNPN, CDR2 SVGIG (reference sequence). Trimming removed 3 bases from V and 5 bases from J, with 28 bases in between. CDR3 coding DNA: TGTGCCTGGAGGGGTAGAATAGGACAGAACTCCGATACGAATGAAAAACTGTTTTTT. This gives the protein CAWRGRIGQNSDTNEKLFF. The entire variable domain, with the rest obtained from reference TRBV30 and TRBJ1-4, is as follows: SQTIHQWPATLVQPVGSPLSLECTVEGTSNPNLYWYRQAAGRGLQLLFYSVGIGQISSEVPQNLSASRPQDRQFILSSKKLLLSDSGFYLCAWRGRIGQNSDTNEKLFFGSGTQLSVL.

The chain combines TRBV3-1 with TRBJ1-1; 11 nucleotides line up with TRBD1. Germline V gene lookup returns CDR1 LGHDT and CDR2 YNNKEL (reference sequence). V lost 2 bases, J lost 5 bases, and 7 bases stayed unmatched. The CDR3 is 16 amino acids. The CDR3 loop reads CASSQPPGQGGTEAFF. CDR3 DNA sequence: TGTGCCAGCAGCCAACCTCCGGGACAGGGGGGAACTGAAGCTTTCTTT.

CDR3 nucleotide sequence: TGTGCCAGCAGTTTGGGCGGGGGGGCCCACAATGAGCAGTTCTTC. It specifies CASSLGGGAHNEQFF. The rearrangement uses TRBV12-3 or TRBV12-4 and TRBJ2-1; 9 positions match TRBD2. This CDR3 comprises 15 residues. Trimming at V came to 3 bases and at J to 5 bases, leaving 5 bases not matched to a gene.

This chain connects TRBV3-1 to TRBJ1-2; 7 bases map to TRBD1. Germline CDR1 reads LGHDT; CDR2 reads YNNKEL (reference sequence). This CDR3 is built from 15 residues. J was trimmed by 5 bases and V by 6 bases; bases with no gene match: 12. The CDR3 loop is CASSLRTGTEYGYTF. In nucleotides, the CDR3 is TGTGCCAGCAGTCTTAGAACCGGGACAGAGTATGGCTACACCTTC.

The CDR3 loop reads CASSLAAETQYF. The CDR3 DNA sequence: TGTGCCAGCAGTTTAGCGGCGGAGACCCAGTACTTC. The J gene is TRBJ2-5, the V gene TRBV12-3 or TRBV12-4; no clear D gene. Trimming removed 0 bases from V and 5 bases from J, with 4 bases in between. The CDR3 extends over 12 amino acids.

This clonotype was counted many times. The chain uses TRBV7-8 and TRBJ2-2; D uncertain. Per germline, CDR1 SGHVS and CDR2 FQNEAQ. The CDR3 runs to 11 residues. Trimming cost V 2 bases and J 9 bases, with 4 bases left between them. For the CDR3, the DNA is TGTGCCAGCAGCTTACTCCGGGAGCTGTTTTTT. It encodes CASSLLRELFF.

The chain couples TRBV7-9 to TRBJ2-3, with D possibly being TRBD2 (6 bases). The CDR3 is 13 amino acids. In germline, CDR1 is SEHNR, CDR2 FQNEAQ (reference sequence). V shed 10 bases and J shed 4 bases, with 15 bases lying between them. The CDR3 spells CAIRLLAADTQYF. The CDR3 region has the DNA TGTGCCATCAGGCTACTAGCCGCAGATACGCAGTATTTT.

The chain combines TRBV6-6 with TRBJ2-2; 11 bases align to TRBD1. The CDR3 runs 15 residues. The germline V gene has CDR1 MNHNY and CDR2 SVGAGI (reference sequence). The trim removed 5 bases at V and 6 bases at J, leaving 5 bases unmatched. For the CDR3, the DNA is TGTGCCAGCAGTACCCTGGGACAGGGGGCCGGGGAGCTGTTTTTT. This codes for CASSTLGQGAGELFF.